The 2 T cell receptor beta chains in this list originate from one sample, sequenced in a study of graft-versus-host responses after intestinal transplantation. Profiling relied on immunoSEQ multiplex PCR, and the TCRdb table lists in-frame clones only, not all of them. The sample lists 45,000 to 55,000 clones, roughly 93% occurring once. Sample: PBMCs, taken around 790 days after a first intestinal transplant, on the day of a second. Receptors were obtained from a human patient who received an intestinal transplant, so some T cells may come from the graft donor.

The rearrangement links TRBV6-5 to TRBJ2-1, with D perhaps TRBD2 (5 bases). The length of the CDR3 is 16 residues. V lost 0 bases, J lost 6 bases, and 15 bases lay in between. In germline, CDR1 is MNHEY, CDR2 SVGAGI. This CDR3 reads CASSYSNTLAGNEQFF. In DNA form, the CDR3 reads TGTGCCAGCAGTTACTCGAATACGCTAGCTGGCAATGAGCAGTTCTTC.

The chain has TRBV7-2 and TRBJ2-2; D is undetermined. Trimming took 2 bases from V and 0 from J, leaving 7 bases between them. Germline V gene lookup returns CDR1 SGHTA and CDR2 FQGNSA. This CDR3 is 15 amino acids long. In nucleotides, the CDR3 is TGTGCCAGCAGCTTAAGGCTAGCGAACACCGGGGAGCTGTTTTTT. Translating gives CASSLRLANTGELFF.